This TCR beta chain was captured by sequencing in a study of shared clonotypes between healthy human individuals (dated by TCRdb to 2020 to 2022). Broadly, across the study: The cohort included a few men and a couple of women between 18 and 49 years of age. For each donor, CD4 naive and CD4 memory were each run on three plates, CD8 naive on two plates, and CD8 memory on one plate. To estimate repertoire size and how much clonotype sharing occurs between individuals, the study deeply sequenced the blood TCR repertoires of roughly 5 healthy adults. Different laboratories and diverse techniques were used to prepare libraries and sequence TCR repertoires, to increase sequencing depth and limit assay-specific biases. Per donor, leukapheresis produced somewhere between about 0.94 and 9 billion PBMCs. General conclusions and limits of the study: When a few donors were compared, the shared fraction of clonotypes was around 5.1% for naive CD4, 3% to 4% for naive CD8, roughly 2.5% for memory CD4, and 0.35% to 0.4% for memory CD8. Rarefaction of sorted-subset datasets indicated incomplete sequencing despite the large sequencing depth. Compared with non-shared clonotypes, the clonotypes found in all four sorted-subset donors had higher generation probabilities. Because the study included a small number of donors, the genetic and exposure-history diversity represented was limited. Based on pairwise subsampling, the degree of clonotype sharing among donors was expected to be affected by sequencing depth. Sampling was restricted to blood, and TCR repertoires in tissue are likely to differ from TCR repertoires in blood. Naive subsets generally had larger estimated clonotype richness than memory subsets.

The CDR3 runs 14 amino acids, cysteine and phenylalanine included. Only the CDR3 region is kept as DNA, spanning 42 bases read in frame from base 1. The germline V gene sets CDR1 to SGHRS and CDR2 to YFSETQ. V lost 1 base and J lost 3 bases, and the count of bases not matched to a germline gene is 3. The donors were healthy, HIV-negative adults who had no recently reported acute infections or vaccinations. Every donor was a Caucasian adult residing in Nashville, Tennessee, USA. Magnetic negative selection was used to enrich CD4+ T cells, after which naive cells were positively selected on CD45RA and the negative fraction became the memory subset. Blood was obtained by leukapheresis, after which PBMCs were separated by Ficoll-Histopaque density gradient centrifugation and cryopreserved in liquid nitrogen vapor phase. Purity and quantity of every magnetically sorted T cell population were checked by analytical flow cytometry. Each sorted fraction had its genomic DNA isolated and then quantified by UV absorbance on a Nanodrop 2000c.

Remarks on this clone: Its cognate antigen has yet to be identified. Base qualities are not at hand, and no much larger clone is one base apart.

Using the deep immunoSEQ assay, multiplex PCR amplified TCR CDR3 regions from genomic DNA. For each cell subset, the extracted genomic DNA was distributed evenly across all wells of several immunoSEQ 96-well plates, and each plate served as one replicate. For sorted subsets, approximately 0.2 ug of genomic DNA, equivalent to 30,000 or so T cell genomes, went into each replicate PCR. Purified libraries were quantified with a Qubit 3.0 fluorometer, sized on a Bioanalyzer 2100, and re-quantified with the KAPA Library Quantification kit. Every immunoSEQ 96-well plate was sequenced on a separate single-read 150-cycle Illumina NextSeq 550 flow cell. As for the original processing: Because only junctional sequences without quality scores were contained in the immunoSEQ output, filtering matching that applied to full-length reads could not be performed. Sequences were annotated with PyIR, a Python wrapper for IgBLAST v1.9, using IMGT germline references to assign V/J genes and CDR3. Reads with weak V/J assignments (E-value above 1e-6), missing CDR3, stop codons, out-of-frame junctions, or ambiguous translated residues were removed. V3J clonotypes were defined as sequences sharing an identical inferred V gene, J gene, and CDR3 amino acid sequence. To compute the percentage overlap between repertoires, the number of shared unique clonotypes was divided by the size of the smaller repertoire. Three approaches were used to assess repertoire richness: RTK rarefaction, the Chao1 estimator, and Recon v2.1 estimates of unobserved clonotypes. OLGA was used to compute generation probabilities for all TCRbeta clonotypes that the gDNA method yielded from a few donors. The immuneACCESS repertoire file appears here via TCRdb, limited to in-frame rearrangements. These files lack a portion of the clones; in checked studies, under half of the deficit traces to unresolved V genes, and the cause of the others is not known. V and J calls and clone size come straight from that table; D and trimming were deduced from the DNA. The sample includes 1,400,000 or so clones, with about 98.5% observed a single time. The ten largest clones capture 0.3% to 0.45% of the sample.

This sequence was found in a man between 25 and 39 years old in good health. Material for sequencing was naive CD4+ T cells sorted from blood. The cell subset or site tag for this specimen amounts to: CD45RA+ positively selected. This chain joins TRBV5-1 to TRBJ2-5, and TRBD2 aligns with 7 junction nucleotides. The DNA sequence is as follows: TGCGCCAGCAGCTTGTCCACTAGCGAAGAGACCCAGTACTTC. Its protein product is CASSLSTSEETQYF.